Listed below are T cell receptor beta chains from one sample, sequenced in a study of T cell responses to AZD1222 COVID-19 vaccine. Generated by immunoSEQ multiplex PCR, the TCRdb table keeps only in-frame clones and is missing some. The sample has 170,000 or so clones, 87% seen once. Sequencing used peripheral blood, obtained on day 0 of AZD1222 vaccination. Every receptor here comes from an adult in good health. CDR3s include the opening cysteine and the closing phenylalanine or tryptophan. The D gene is left open where the match is weak. Size values are once, few and many counts, or a class for expanded clones, and some rows have none.

CDR3nt: TGTGCCAGCAGGTTTTGGGGACAGGGAAACTATGGCTACACCTTC; CDR3aa: CASRFWGQGNYGYTF; j_gene: TRBJ1-2; d_gene: TRBD1; abundance: -; v_gene: TRBV28
CDR3nt: TGCAGCGGGTGGGGGCCCGGCCCCTACGAGCAGTACTTC; CDR3aa: CSGWGPGPYEQYF; j_gene: TRBJ2-7; d_gene: -; abundance: -; v_gene: TRBV29-1
CDR3nt: TGTGCCAGCAGTTCTCCGGGACTAGCCCCCTACGAGCAGTACTTC; CDR3aa: CASSSPGLAPYEQYF; j_gene: TRBJ2-7; d_gene: TRBD2; abundance: -; v_gene: TRBV6-5
CDR3nt: TGTGCCTGGAGAGCGGGAGGGCCCAGGGATGAGCAGTTCTTC; CDR3aa: CAWRAGGPRDEQFF; j_gene: TRBJ2-1; d_gene: TRBD2; abundance: -; v_gene: TRBV30
CDR3nt: TGTGCCAGCAGCCTGACGGACAGGGGATACGAGCAGTACTTC; CDR3aa: CASSLTDRGYEQYF; j_gene: TRBJ2-7; d_gene: TRBD1; abundance: few; v_gene: TRBV11-2
CDR3nt: TGTGCCAGCAGCTCGACGGAAAGGGCTTACACTGAAGCTTTCTTT; CDR3aa: CASSSTERAYTEAFF; j_gene: TRBJ1-1; d_gene: -; abundance: few; v_gene: TRBV5-4
CDR3nt: TGCGCCAGCAGCTTGCTACTCCCCGGGGATGAGCAGTTCTTC; CDR3aa: CASSLLLPGDEQFF; j_gene: TRBJ2-1; d_gene: -; abundance: once; v_gene: TRBV5-1
CDR3nt: TGTGCCAGCAGCTTAACGTCCGCAGGGGGTACTGAAGCTTTCTTT; CDR3aa: CASSLTSAGGTEAFF; j_gene: TRBJ1-1; d_gene: TRBD1; abundance: -; v_gene: TRBV7-9
CDR3nt: TGTGCCAGCAGCCCTGCGGGGGGTCGAAACTATGGCTACACCTTC; CDR3aa: CASSPAGGRNYGYTF; j_gene: TRBJ1-2; d_gene: -; abundance: -; v_gene: TRBV9
CDR3nt: TGTGCCAGCAGGCAACCGGGACGGAGAACCTACGAGCAGTACTTC; CDR3aa: CASRQPGRRTYEQYF; j_gene: TRBJ2-7; d_gene: -; abundance: -; v_gene: TRBV11-2
CDR3nt: TGTGCCAGCAGCTTACTGCAGGTCACAGATACGCAGTATTTT; CDR3aa: CASSLLQVTDTQYF; j_gene: TRBJ2-3; d_gene: -; abundance: -; v_gene: TRBV7-2
CDR3nt: TGTGCCAGCAGCGGCAACAGGGGAACTGAAGCTTTCTTT; CDR3aa: CASSGNRGTEAFF; j_gene: TRBJ1-1; d_gene: TRBD1; abundance: -; v_gene: TRBV5-8
CDR3nt: TGCGCCAGCAGTGCGGGGTCCCAGGTACGCGAGCAGTACTTC; CDR3aa: CASSAGSQVREQYF; j_gene: TRBJ2-7; d_gene: -; abundance: -; v_gene: TRBV10-2
CDR3nt: TGTGCCAGCAGTTACTCCCCCCCCCAGGGCATCTACAATGAGCAGTTCTTC; CDR3aa: CASSYSPPQGIYNEQFF; j_gene: TRBJ2-1; d_gene: -; abundance: few; v_gene: TRBV6-2/TRBV6-3
CDR3nt: TGTGCCAGCAGCCAGGGACCGGGGATGGCTTTCTTT; CDR3aa: CASSQGPGMAFF; j_gene: TRBJ1-1; d_gene: -; abundance: -; v_gene: TRBV3-1/TRBV3-2
CDR3nt: TGTGCCAGCTCAGGACCTAACTATGGCTACACCTTC; CDR3aa: CASSGPNYGYTF; j_gene: TRBJ1-2; d_gene: -; abundance: -; v_gene: TRBV2
CDR3nt: TGTGCCAGCAGCTCCGAGAGGAACACTGAAGCTTTCTTT; CDR3aa: CASSSERNTEAFF; j_gene: TRBJ1-1; d_gene: -; abundance: -; v_gene: TRBV7-2
CDR3nt: TGTGCCAGCAGCGTTCTAGCGGGCCCCCTTGGGGAGACCCAGTACTTC; CDR3aa: CASSVLAGPLGETQYF; j_gene: TRBJ2-5; d_gene: TRBD2; abundance: -; v_gene: TRBV9
CDR3nt: TGTGCCAGCAACCCCGGGGGGGCGCTATCCTCTGGAAACACCATATATTTT; CDR3aa: CASNPGGALSSGNTIYF; j_gene: TRBJ1-3; d_gene: -; abundance: -; v_gene: TRBV28
CDR3nt: TGTGCCAGCTCTGCGGACAGGGCTTTCGAGCAGTACTTC; CDR3aa: CASSADRAFEQYF; j_gene: TRBJ2-7; d_gene: TRBD1; abundance: -; v_gene: TRBV18
CDR3nt: TGTGCCAGCAGCGCCCAGGGGGTGTCTTATGGCTACACCTTC; CDR3aa: CASSAQGVSYGYTF; j_gene: TRBJ1-2; d_gene: TRBD1; abundance: -; v_gene: TRBV9
CDR3nt: TGTGCCAGCCTGAGAGGGGTTATGAATGAAAAACTGTTTTTT; CDR3aa: CASLRGVMNEKLFF; j_gene: TRBJ1-4; d_gene: -; abundance: -; v_gene: TRBV6-5
CDR3nt: TGTGCCAGCATTCCCGGGACTAGCGGGAGAAAAGAGACCCAGTACTTC; CDR3aa: CASIPGTSGRKETQYF; j_gene: TRBJ2-5; d_gene: TRBD2; abundance: -; v_gene: TRBV3-1/TRBV3-2
CDR3nt: TGTGCCAGCAGATTGGACAGTGTGACTGAAGCTTTCTTT; CDR3aa: CASRLDSVTEAFF; j_gene: TRBJ1-1; d_gene: -; abundance: few; v_gene: TRBV6-5
CDR3nt: TGTGCCAGCAGCCGTCCCCCACAGGGGAGCACAGATACGCAGTATTTT; CDR3aa: CASSRPPQGSTDTQYF; j_gene: TRBJ2-3; d_gene: TRBD1; abundance: -; v_gene: TRBV7-9
CDR3nt: TGTGCCAGCAGCCTTGGGGCGCCGAACGCTGAAGCTTTCTTT; CDR3aa: CASSLGAPNAEAFF; j_gene: TRBJ1-1; d_gene: -; abundance: -; v_gene: TRBV27
CDR3nt: TGTGCCAGCAGCGTCCGGGACAGGGGGAACAATGAGCAGTTCTTC; CDR3aa: CASSVRDRGNNEQFF; j_gene: TRBJ2-1; d_gene: TRBD1; abundance: -; v_gene: TRBV7-9
CDR3nt: TGTGCCAGCAGTGGAGAGACCCCTAATGAAAAACTGTTTTTT; CDR3aa: CASSGETPNEKLFF; j_gene: TRBJ1-4; d_gene: -; abundance: -; v_gene: TRBV25-1
CDR3nt: TGTGCCAGCAGTCGGGTCGTCTCCTACGAGCAGTACTTC; CDR3aa: CASSRVVSYEQYF; j_gene: TRBJ2-7; d_gene: -; abundance: -; v_gene: TRBV6-5
CDR3nt: TGTGCCAGCAGCTTAGAGCCAGGGCAGGGTTTCTATGGCTACACCTTC; CDR3aa: CASSLEPGQGFYGYTF; j_gene: TRBJ1-2; d_gene: -; abundance: -; v_gene: TRBV7-9
CDR3nt: TGTGCCAGCAGAGCACAGGGGGCCCTCACAGATACGCAGTATTTT; CDR3aa: CASRAQGALTDTQYF; j_gene: TRBJ2-3; d_gene: TRBD1; abundance: -; v_gene: TRBV2
CDR3nt: TGTGCCAGCTCACCCGGACAGGGCACCAAAAACATTCAGTACTTC; CDR3aa: CASSPGQGTKNIQYF; j_gene: TRBJ2-4; d_gene: TRBD1; abundance: -; v_gene: TRBV18
CDR3nt: TGTGCCAGTCAACAGGTCCCCATGCCCCAGCATTTT; CDR3aa: CASQQVPMPQHF; j_gene: TRBJ1-5; d_gene: -; abundance: once; v_gene: TRBV19
CDR3nt: TGTGCCAGTAGACTGGGACTAGGTCGCAATGAGCAGTTCTTC; CDR3aa: CASRLGLGRNEQFF; j_gene: TRBJ2-1; d_gene: TRBD2; abundance: -; v_gene: TRBV19
CDR3nt: TGTGCCAGCAGCCATCCCGGGAGTTTATACGAGCAGTACTTC; CDR3aa: CASSHPGSLYEQYF; j_gene: TRBJ2-7; d_gene: -; abundance: -; v_gene: TRBV14
CDR3nt: TGTGCCAGCAGCCCGGTCGGACTAGCGGTCACAGATACGCAGTATTTT; CDR3aa: CASSPVGLAVTDTQYF; j_gene: TRBJ2-3; d_gene: TRBD2; abundance: -; v_gene: TRBV5-4
CDR3nt: TGCGCCAGCAGCGACAGGGCTGACTATGGCTACACCTTC; CDR3aa: CASSDRADYGYTF; j_gene: TRBJ1-2; d_gene: TRBD1; abundance: -; v_gene: TRBV5-1
CDR3nt: TGTGCCAGCTCACCGTTAAACAGGGAGAACTATGGCTACACCTTC; CDR3aa: CASSPLNRENYGYTF; j_gene: TRBJ1-2; d_gene: -; abundance: few; v_gene: TRBV18
CDR3nt: TGTGCCAGCAGACAACCGGGACTAGCGGGAGACACCGGGGAGCTGTTTTTT; CDR3aa: CASRQPGLAGDTGELFF; j_gene: TRBJ2-2; d_gene: TRBD2; abundance: once; v_gene: TRBV27
CDR3nt: TGTGCCAGCAGGGGGGGGAATCTTTACGAGCAGTACTTC; CDR3aa: CASRGGNLYEQYF; j_gene: TRBJ2-7; d_gene: TRBD2; abundance: -; v_gene: TRBV28
CDR3nt: TGTGCCAGCAGCCGATTACAGAATTACGCCTACGAGCAGTACTTC; CDR3aa: CASSRLQNYAYEQYF; j_gene: TRBJ2-7; d_gene: -; abundance: -; v_gene: TRBV4-2
CDR3nt: TGTGCCTGGAGTTGGCAGGCGGATCAGCCCCAGCATTTT; CDR3aa: CAWSWQADQPQHF; j_gene: TRBJ1-5; d_gene: -; abundance: -; v_gene: TRBV30
CDR3nt: TGTGCCAGCTCTTATTCCCCCCGGAGAAGCACAGATACGCAGTATTTT; CDR3aa: CASSYSPRRSTDTQYF; j_gene: TRBJ2-3; d_gene: -; abundance: few; v_gene: TRBV7-2
CDR3nt: TGTGCCAGCAGTCCGGGACTAGCGGCGACGAACACCGGGGAGCTGTTTTTT; CDR3aa: CASSPGLAATNTGELFF; j_gene: TRBJ2-2; d_gene: TRBD2; abundance: few; v_gene: TRBV2
CDR3nt: TGTGCCAGCAGTTCAGACCGGGTCAATCAGCCCCAGCATTTT; CDR3aa: CASSSDRVNQPQHF; j_gene: TRBJ1-5; d_gene: -; abundance: -; v_gene: TRBV27
CDR3nt: TGTGCCAGCAGCTTGTCCCACACGGGGTTGAAGCAGCCCCAGCATTTT; CDR3aa: CASSLSHTGLKQPQHF; j_gene: TRBJ1-5; d_gene: -; abundance: -; v_gene: TRBV5-8
CDR3nt: TGTGCCAGTAGTATGGGGGGGCGTAGCGAGCAGTACTTC; CDR3aa: CASSMGGRSEQYF; j_gene: TRBJ2-7; d_gene: -; abundance: -; v_gene: TRBV19
CDR3nt: TGTGCCAGCGAGGCGTTTAGCACAGATACGCAGTATTTT; CDR3aa: CASEAFSTDTQYF; j_gene: TRBJ2-3; d_gene: -; abundance: once; v_gene: TRBV2
CDR3nt: TGTGCCAGCAGACAAGGTACAGGGACCCATCAGCCCCAGCATTTT; CDR3aa: CASRQGTGTHQPQHF; j_gene: TRBJ1-5; d_gene: -; abundance: -; v_gene: TRBV6-5
CDR3nt: TGTGCCAGCAGCATATGGGGGGGACAGGGTCCGAACATTCAGTACTTC; CDR3aa: CASSIWGGQGPNIQYF; j_gene: TRBJ2-4; d_gene: TRBD1; abundance: -; v_gene: TRBV5-6
CDR3nt: TGTGCCAGCAGCTTGTCACAGGGGCCCACTGAAGCTTTCTTT; CDR3aa: CASSLSQGPTEAFF; j_gene: TRBJ1-1; d_gene: TRBD1; abundance: -; v_gene: TRBV7-3